Shown below are 8 T cell receptor beta chains from a single sample sequenced in a study of beta chain features in type 1 diabetes. Study-level results: The study found moderately but significantly shorter TCRB CDR3s in all four CD4+ subsets of Type 1 diabetes patients.

No cognate antigen is known for these TCRs. Reverse transcribing all isolated RNA meant expressed TCRB transcripts were sequenced. The protocol was immunoSEQ multiplex PCR, while the TCRdb copy is restricted to in-frame clones and leaves out a portion. This sample yields fewer than 350,000 clones, of which approximately 15% are seen a single time; roughly 0.015% belongs to the top ten. Sequenced: naive CD4+ T cells from blood. Source of these receptors: a man aged 18 to 29 with type 1 diabetes.

CDR3 coding DNA: TGTGCCAGTAGTTATGAACAGGAGTATCAGCCCCAGCATTTT. This sequence encodes CASSYEQEYQPQHF. V and J are TRBV19 and TRBJ1-5, with a weak D call TRBD1 (5 bases). This CDR3 contains 14 residues. Trimming stripped 5 bases from V and 5 bases from J, with 13 bases between. Per the germline V gene, CDR1 is LNHDA and CDR2 is SQIVND (reference sequence).

V usage is TRBV6-5 and J usage is TRBJ1-2; tentatively, D is TRBD1 (5 bases). CDR1 and CDR2 from the germline V gene are MNHEY and SVGAGI. The CDR3 consists of 14 residues. Trimming stripped 0 bases from V and 8 bases from J, with 13 bases between. The CDR3 DNA is TGTGCCAGCAGTTACTCAGGGGTGACTCGAGGCTACACCTTC. It translates to CASSYSGVTRGYTF.

V and J are TRBV6-1 and TRBJ1-4; D gene ambiguous. The CDR3 is 14 residues long. V lost 6 bases and J 3 bases, leaving 11 bases between the germline ends. Germline V gene data show CDR1 as MNHNS and CDR2 as SASEGT. The CDR3: CASSSGGPNEKLFF. The CDR3 DNA sequence: TGTGCCAGCAGCTCGGGAGGTCCTAATGAAAAACTGTTTTTT.

This chain connects TRBV4-1 to TRBJ2-2; tentative D call: TRBD1 (6 bases). Germline loops: CDR1 MGHRA, CDR2 YSYEKL. V lost 0 bases and J lost 7, with 15 bases in between. The CDR3 extends over 16 amino acids. The CDR3 DNA is TGCGCCAGCAGCCAAGAAGGCCAGGGGCCCGTCGGGGAGCTGTTTTTT. Its protein is CASSQEGQGPVGELFF.

The CDR3 loop is CASSPRGEAFF. CDR3 nucleotides: TGTGCCAGCAGTCCGCGCGGGGAAGCTTTCTTT. V gene TRBV6-6 combines with J gene TRBJ1-1; no clear D. V dropped 5 bases and J dropped 8 bases, with 9 bases sitting between them. The CDR3 consists of 11 residues. The germline gives CDR1 MNHNY, CDR2 SVGAGI (reference sequence).

The table lists this clone with a few counts. The chain uses TRBV2 and TRBJ1-5, with a tentative D call TRBD1 (6 bases). The CDR3 length is 13 residues. The V gene's germline CDR1 is SNHLY and CDR2 FYNNEI. Between the trimmed V and J ends, which lost 8 bases and 0 bases, there was a span of 8 bases. The CDR3 DNA is TGTGCCAGCCAGGGGTATAGCAATCAGCCCCAGCATTTT. Amino acid sequence: CASQGYSNQPQHF.

This clone appeared many times. This sequence joins TRBV29-1 and TRBJ2-1, with 7 bases lining up with TRBD2. Per the germline V gene, CDR1 is SQVTM and CDR2 is ANQGSEA. V lost 7 bases to trimming and J lost 8 bases; unmatched junction nucleotides: 11. CDR3 length: 13 amino acids. CDR3 protein: CSAQRDYADEQFF. The CDR3 coding sequence is TGCAGCGCCCAGCGGGACTATGCGGATGAGCAGTTCTTC.

This clone was detected a few times. The rearrangement links TRBV19 to TRBJ2-1, with D unclear. Germline V lookup: CDR1 LNHDA, CDR2 SQIVND (reference sequence). V lost 3 bases to trimming and J lost 0 bases, with 9 bases between them. CDR3 length: 15 amino acids. The CDR3 protein is CASSIRVSSYNEQFF. CDR3 in DNA: TGTGCCAGTAGTATCCGGGTTAGCTCCTACAATGAGCAGTTCTTC.